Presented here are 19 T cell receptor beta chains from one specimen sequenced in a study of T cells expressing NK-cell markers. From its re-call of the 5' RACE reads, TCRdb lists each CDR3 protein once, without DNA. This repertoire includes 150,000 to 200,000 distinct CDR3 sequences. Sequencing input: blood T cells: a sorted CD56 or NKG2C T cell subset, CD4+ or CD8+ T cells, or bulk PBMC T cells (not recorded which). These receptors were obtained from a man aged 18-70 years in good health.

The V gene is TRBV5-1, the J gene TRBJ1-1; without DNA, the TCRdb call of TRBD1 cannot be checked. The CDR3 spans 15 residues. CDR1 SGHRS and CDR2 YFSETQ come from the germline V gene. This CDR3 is CASSYKQGASTEAFF.

This chain's CDR3 is CASRTIAGRLRETQYF. The rearrangement uses TRBV28 and TRBJ2-5; the TCRdb D gene call, TRBD2, has no DNA to confirm it. This CDR3 comprises 16 residues. CDR1 is MDHEN, CDR2 SYDVKM, per germline.

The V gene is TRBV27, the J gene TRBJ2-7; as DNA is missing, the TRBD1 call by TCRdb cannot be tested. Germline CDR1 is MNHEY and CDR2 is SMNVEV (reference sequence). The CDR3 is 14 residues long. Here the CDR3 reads CASSLYTGAYEQYF.

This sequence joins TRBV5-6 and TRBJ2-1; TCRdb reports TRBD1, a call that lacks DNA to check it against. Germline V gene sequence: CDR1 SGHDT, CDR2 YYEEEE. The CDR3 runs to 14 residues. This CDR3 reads CASSGAGGYNEQFF.

CDR3 loop: CASSLSGRGGHNEQFF. The V gene is TRBV27, the J gene TRBJ2-1; the TCRdb D gene call, TRBD2, has no DNA to confirm it. Looked up from germline, CDR1 is MNHEY and CDR2 is SMNVEV (reference sequence). CDR3 length: 16 residues.

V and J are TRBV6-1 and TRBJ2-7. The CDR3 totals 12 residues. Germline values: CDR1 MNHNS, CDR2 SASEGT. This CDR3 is CASSRVQYEQYF.

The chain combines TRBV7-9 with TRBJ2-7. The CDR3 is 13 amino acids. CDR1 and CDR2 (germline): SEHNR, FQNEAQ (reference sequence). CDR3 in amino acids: CASSTGTSYEQYF.

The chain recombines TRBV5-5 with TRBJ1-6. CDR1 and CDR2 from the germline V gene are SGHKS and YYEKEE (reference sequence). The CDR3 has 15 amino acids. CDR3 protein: CASSLWFRTDSPLHF.

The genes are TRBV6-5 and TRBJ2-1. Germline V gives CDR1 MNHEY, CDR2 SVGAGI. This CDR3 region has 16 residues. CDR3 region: CASSLSQADWDNEQFF.

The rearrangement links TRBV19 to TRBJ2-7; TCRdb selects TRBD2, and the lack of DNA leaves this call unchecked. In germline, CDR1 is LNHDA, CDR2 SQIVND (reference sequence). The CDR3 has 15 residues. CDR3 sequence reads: CASSPTAGGSYEQYF.

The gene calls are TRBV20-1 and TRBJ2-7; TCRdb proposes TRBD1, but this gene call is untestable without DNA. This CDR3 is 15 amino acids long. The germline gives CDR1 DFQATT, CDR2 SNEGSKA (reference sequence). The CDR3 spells CSARSDWGNAYEQYF.

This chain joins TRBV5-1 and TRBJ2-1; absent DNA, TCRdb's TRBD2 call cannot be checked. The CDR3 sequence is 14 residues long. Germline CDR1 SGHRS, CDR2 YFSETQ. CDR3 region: CASRSRTSVNEQFF.

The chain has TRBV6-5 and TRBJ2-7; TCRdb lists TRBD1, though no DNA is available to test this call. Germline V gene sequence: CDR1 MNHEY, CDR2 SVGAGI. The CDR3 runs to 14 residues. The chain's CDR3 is CASSYSRTGNEQYF.

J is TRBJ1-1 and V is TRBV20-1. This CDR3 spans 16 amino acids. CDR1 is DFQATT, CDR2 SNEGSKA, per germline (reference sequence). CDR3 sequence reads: CSARDRGEGFSTEAFF.

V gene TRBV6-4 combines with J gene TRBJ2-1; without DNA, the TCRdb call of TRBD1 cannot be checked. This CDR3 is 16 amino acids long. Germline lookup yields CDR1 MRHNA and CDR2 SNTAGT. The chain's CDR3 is CASSDAGTGDYNEQFF.

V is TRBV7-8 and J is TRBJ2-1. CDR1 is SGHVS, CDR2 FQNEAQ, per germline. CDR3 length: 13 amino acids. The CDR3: CASSQANVNEQFF. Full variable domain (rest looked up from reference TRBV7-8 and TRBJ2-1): GAGVSQSPRYKVAKRGQDVALRCDPISGHVSLFWYQQALGQGPEFLTYFQNEAQLDKSGLPSDRFFAERPEGSVSTLKIQRTQQEDSAVYLCASSQANVNEQFFGPGTRLTVL.

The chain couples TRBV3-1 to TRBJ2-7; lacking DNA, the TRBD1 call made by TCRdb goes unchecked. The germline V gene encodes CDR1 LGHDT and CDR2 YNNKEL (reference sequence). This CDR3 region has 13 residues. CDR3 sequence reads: CASRRDSSYEQYF.

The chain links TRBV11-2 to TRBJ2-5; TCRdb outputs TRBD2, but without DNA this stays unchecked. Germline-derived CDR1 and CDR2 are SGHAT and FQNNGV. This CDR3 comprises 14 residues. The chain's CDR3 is CASRRAGRQETQYF.

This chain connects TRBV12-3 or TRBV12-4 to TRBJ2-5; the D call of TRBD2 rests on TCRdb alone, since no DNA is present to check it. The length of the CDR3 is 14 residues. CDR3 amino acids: CASSPMGLEGTQYF.